This passage covers 31 T cell receptor beta chains from one sample sequenced in a study of blood T cell repertoires in COVID-19. Assay: immunoSEQ multiplex PCR; the TCRdb copy retains only in-frame clones and omits some. The data hold approximately 260,000 clones, with roughly 80% observed a single time. Sequenced sample: PBMCs or T cells enriched from blood (not recorded which). The receptors originated from a man aged 50-59 years who had recovered from COVID-19.

This clone was found a few times. V is TRBV15 and J is TRBJ1-5; 10 bases are shared with TRBD1. The germline gives CDR1 LNHNV, CDR2 YYDKDF (reference sequence). The CDR3 spans 13 residues. Trimming removed 8 bases from V and 3 bases from J; junction bases left unmatched: 1. The CDR3 sequence is CATGTGVNQPQHF. CDR3 DNA sequence: TGTGCCACCGGGACAGGGGTCAATCAGCCCCAGCATTTT.

This clone was picked up one time. V gene TRBV6-6 combines with J gene TRBJ1-6; TRBD1 matches at 8 bases. Trimming removed 4 bases from V and 5 bases from J; junction bases left unmatched: 4. The CDR3 totals 15 residues. Germline CDR1 MNHNY, CDR2 SVGAGI (reference sequence). The CDR3 region is CASSFGDRNNSPLHF. The CDR3 nucleotides are TGTGCCAGCAGTTTTGGGGACAGGAATAATTCACCCCTCCACTTT.

The chain is built from TRBV24-1 and TRBJ1-1, with D uncertain. The CDR3 has 13 amino acids. Trimming took 6 bases from V and 7 from J, leaving 14 bases between them. CDR1 and CDR2 (germline): KGHDR, SFDVKD. The CDR3 protein is CATSSRETLEAFF. CDR3 bases: TGTGCCACCAGTTCCCGGGAGACACTTGAAGCTTTCTTT.

The rearrangement joins TRBV2 to TRBJ2-3, with TRBD2 matching over 10 bases. The V and J ends lost 3 bases and 4 bases, in that order; junction bases with no gene match: 10. Germline CDR1 and CDR2: SNHLY and FYNNEI. The CDR3 covers 17 residues. The CDR3 region has the DNA TGTGCCAGCAGTGATAGCCGGCTAGCGGGGGCGGCAGATACGCAGTATTTT. It yields the protein CASSDSRLAGAADTQYF.

The chain has TRBV6-4 and TRBJ2-1, with 10 bases lining up with TRBD2. The CDR3 loop spans 17 amino acids. Losses at the gene ends were 5 bases for V and 0 bases for J; bases not matched to a gene: 7. The germline V gene encodes CDR1 MRHNA and CDR2 SNTAGT. In nucleotides, the CDR3 is TGTGCCAGCAGTAGGGGACTAGCGACGAGCTCCTACAATGAGCAGTTCTTC. As protein: CASSRGLATSSYNEQFF.

This clone turned up a few times. The chain has TRBV25-1 and TRBJ1-6; D is ambiguous. Trimming stripped 3 bases from V and 5 bases from J, with 5 bases between. CDR3 length equals 13 residues. CDR1 and CDR2 (germline): MGHDK, SYGVNS. DNA of the CDR3: TGTGCCAGCAGTGAGTCCGATAATTCACCCCTCCACTTT. Protein: CASSESDNSPLHF.

This clone was seen once. The rearrangement links TRBV5-6 to TRBJ1-2; D remains unclear. Per the germline V gene, CDR1 is SGHDT and CDR2 is YYEEEE. V was trimmed by 4 bases and J by 4 bases, leaving 8 bases between them. The CDR3 loop spans 12 amino acids. The CDR3 DNA sequence: TGTGCCAGCAGCCGTGAGGCCTATGGCTACACCTTC. Amino acid sequence: CASSREAYGYTF.

This clone was detected a few times. The V gene is TRBV27, the J gene TRBJ2-7; D is possibly TRBD2 (5 bases). This CDR3 spans 15 amino acids. CDR1 and CDR2 (germline): MNHEY, SMNVEV (reference sequence). With 6 bases removed from V and 5 bases from J, the gap between germline ends came to 20 bases. Here the CDR3 reads CASSMGPWVRDEQYF. In DNA, the CDR3 is TGTGCCAGCAGCATGGGTCCTTGGGTGAGGGACGAGCAGTACTTC.

This clone was seen just once. This CDR3 is CASSHTPVAGTKPDEQYF. The CDR3 DNA sequence: TGTGCCAGCAGTCATACGCCTGTGGCCGGGACTAAGCCCGACGAGCAGTACTTC. The chain uses TRBV6-2 or TRBV6-3 and TRBJ2-7, with 7 bases that match TRBD2. The CDR3 runs 18 residues. V dropped 5 bases and J dropped 5; count of bases not matched to a gene: 21. Germline V lookup: CDR1 MNHEY, CDR2 SVGEGT.

The rearrangement joins TRBV24-1 to TRBJ2-6; D may be TRBD1 (5 bases). The germline V gene has CDR1 KGHDR and CDR2 SFDVKD. CDR3 length equals 17 residues. Trimming removed 11 bases at V and 2 bases at J, with 21 bases between. The CDR3 loop is CANPPKSQVPGANVLTF. The CDR3, as DNA: TGTGCCAACCCCCCAAAATCACAGGTCCCTGGGGCCAACGTCCTGACTTTC.

This chain joins TRBV14 and TRBJ1-4, with 7 bases aligning to TRBD1. The V and J ends lost 0 bases and 5 bases, in that order; junction bases with no gene match: 3. Germline V CDR1 and CDR2: SGHDN, FVKESK. CDR3 length equals 15 residues. The CDR3 here is CASSQDFRGNEKLFF. The CDR3 DNA is TGTGCCAGCAGCCAAGATTTCAGGGGGAATGAAAAACTGTTTTTT.

This rearrangement joins TRBV24-1 to TRBJ2-1, with TRBD2 matching 8 bases. V gave up 3 bases and J gave up 14 bases; unmatched junction bases: 11. The CDR3 has 14 residues. From germline, CDR1 is KGHDR and CDR2 SFDVKD. CDR3 nucleotides: TGTGCCACCAGTGATACGGGGGGGCCGGGACAAAAGTTCTTC. Residues: CATSDTGGPGQKFF.

V gene TRBV3-1 (or the pseudogene TRBV3-2) combines with J gene TRBJ2-7; the match to TRBD2 covers 10 bases. The junction had 2 bases not matched to a gene; V was cut back by 3 bases and J by 3 bases. This CDR3 is built from 14 residues. Germline V gives CDR1 LGHDT, CDR2 YNNKEL (reference sequence). For the CDR3, the DNA is TGTGCCAGCAGCCATGCTAGCGGGGGCTACGAGCAGTACTTC. Its protein product is CASSHASGGYEQYF.

V usage is TRBV25-1 and J usage is TRBJ1-4; 8 bases align to TRBD1. Germline-derived CDR1 and CDR2 are MGHDK and SYGVNS. This CDR3 contains 15 residues. V lost 4 bases, J lost 8 bases, and 9 bases stayed unmatched. The CDR3 is CASSAPRQGMEKLFF. CDR3 sequence (DNA): TGTGCCAGCAGTGCTCCCCGACAGGGGATGGAAAAACTGTTTTTT.

V gene TRBV5-8 combines with J gene TRBJ1-5; D might be TRBD1 (6 bases). CDR1 is SGHTS and CDR2 is YDEGEE in the germline V gene. Trimming left V 7 bases short and J 0 bases short, with 8 bases between. The CDR3 is 13 amino acids. This CDR3 reads CASQQGSNQPQHF. Written as DNA, the CDR3 is TGTGCCAGCCAACAGGGTAGCAATCAGCCCCAGCATTTT.

The CDR3 protein is CASSFGQGGVYTIYF. DNA for the CDR3: TGTGCCAGCAGCTTTGGACAGGGTGGAGTTTACACCATATATTTT. The rearrangement joins TRBV5-6 to TRBJ1-3; 8 bases are a match to TRBD1. Germline CDR1 is SGHDT and CDR2 is YYEEEE. There are 15 residues in the CDR3. V shed 2 bases, J shed 8 bases, and the junction held 9 bases outside the gene matches.

This chain uses TRBV6-5 with TRBJ2-2; D remains unclear. The CDR3 covers 12 residues. Looked up from germline, CDR1 is MNHEY and CDR2 is SVGAGI. The V gene lost 4 bases and the J gene lost 7 bases, with 7 bases spanning the gap. The DNA for the CDR3 is TGTGCCAGCAGTTGGAGACTCGGGGAGCTGTTTTTT. This sequence encodes CASSWRLGELFF.

The chain couples TRBV11-2 to TRBJ1-4, with 7 nucleotides matching TRBD1. V gave up 5 bases and J gave up 0 bases; unmatched junction bases: 12. This CDR3 contains 18 residues. The germline V gene encodes CDR1 SGHAT and CDR2 FQNNGV. CDR3 in DNA: TGTGCCAGCAGCCGAAGGACAGGTTGGGGGGCAACTAATGAAAAACTGTTTTTT. The encoded protein is CASSRRTGWGATNEKLFF.

This sequence joins TRBV9 and TRBJ2-6; the D gene is possibly TRBD2 (6 bases). The CDR3 is made up of 15 amino acids. Germline V gene lookup returns CDR1 SGDLS and CDR2 YYNGEE. V was cut by 0 bases and J by 7 bases, with 11 bases left in between. DNA for the CDR3: TGTGCCAGCAGCGTAGTGATGGGAGGAGCCAACGTCCTGACTTTC. Its translation is CASSVVMGGANVLTF.

This clone was detected once. The chain links TRBV19 to TRBJ1-3; TRBD1 aligns across 7 bases. The germline gives CDR1 LNHDA, CDR2 SQIVND (reference sequence). The CDR3 has 16 amino acids. Trimming at V came to 3 bases and at J to 3 bases, leaving 8 bases not matched to a gene. DNA of the CDR3: TGTGCCAGTAGTATGGGAACAGGGGTTGATGGAAACACCATATATTTT. This encodes CASSMGTGVDGNTIYF.

The table lists this clone with a count of one. CDR3 sequence: CASSKIQGGNEKLFF. The DNA for the CDR3 is TGTGCCAGCAGTAAGATACAGGGGGGGAATGAAAAACTGTTTTTT. V gene TRBV6-5 combines with J gene TRBJ1-4, with 8 bases matching TRBD1. This CDR3 is 15 amino acids long. J was trimmed by 5 bases and V by 5 bases; bases with no gene match: 7. Germline V gene sequence: CDR1 MNHEY, CDR2 SVGAGI.

The chain combines TRBV24-1 with TRBJ1-2; 7 bases are shared with TRBD1. Trimming took 5 bases from V and 4 from J; bases not matched to a gene: 6. This CDR3 region has 14 residues. Looked up from germline, CDR1 is KGHDR and CDR2 is SFDVKD. CDR3 loop: CATSAKGTVYGYTF. CDR3 in DNA: TGTGCCACCAGTGCTAAAGGGACAGTCTATGGCTACACCTTC.

The chain has TRBV11-1 and TRBJ2-3, with TRBD2 as a possible D gene (6 bases). The V and J ends lost 1 base and 0 bases respectively, with 11 bases between them. Germline loops: CDR1 SGHAT, CDR2 FQDESV (reference sequence). This CDR3 spans 16 amino acids. The CDR3 bases are TGTGCCAGCAGCTTAGGTCGGGGGAGCAGCACAGATACGCAGTATTTT. As protein: CASSLGRGSSTDTQYF.

J is TRBJ1-5 and V is TRBV7-2; no reliable D call. Per germline, CDR1 SGHTA and CDR2 FQGNSA. Trimming took 5 bases from V and 3 from J, leaving 14 bases between them. The CDR3 sequence is 15 residues long. The CDR3, as DNA: TGTGCCAGCAGCGATCAACCACTTATCAATCAGCCCCAGCATTTT. This encodes CASSDQPLINQPQHF.

This clone was seen more than once but under ten times. The chain couples TRBV11-2 to TRBJ2-7, with 7 bases fitting TRBD2. Germline loops: CDR1 SGHAT, CDR2 FQNNGV. The CDR3 spans 18 residues. V was clipped by 5 bases and J by 1 base; unmatched bases: 17. The CDR3 spells CASSPRTLASGLSYEQYF. The CDR3 DNA reads TGTGCCAGCAGCCCCCGGACTCTTGCTAGCGGCCTTTCCTACGAGCAGTACTTC.

This clone was recorded a few times. The V gene is TRBV10-3, the J gene TRBJ2-1; the match to TRBD2 covers 10 bases. The CDR3 spans 15 residues. Looked up from germline, CDR1 is ENHRY and CDR2 is SYGVKD. Trimming at V came to 3 bases and at J to 6 bases, leaving 5 bases not matched to a gene. CDR3 sequence reads: CAISDSSGSPNEQFF. CDR3 nucleotide sequence: TGTGCCATCAGTGACTCTAGCGGGAGTCCCAATGAGCAGTTCTTC.

The chain has TRBV27 and TRBJ1-5; D is ambiguous. Per the germline V gene, CDR1 is MNHEY and CDR2 is SMNVEV (reference sequence). CDR3 length equals 12 residues. Trimming removed 1 base at V and 4 bases at J, with 2 bases between. The CDR3 coding sequence is TGTGCCAGCAGTTTATTAAATCAGCCCCAGCATTTT. Translated: CASSLLNQPQHF.

The V gene is TRBV7-9, the J gene TRBJ1-2; 7 bases align to TRBD1. This CDR3 region has 14 residues. The germline V gene has CDR1 SEHNR and CDR2 FQNEAQ (reference sequence). The J segment lost 1 base and the V segment lost 3 bases, leaving 2 bases of the junction unmatched. The CDR3 coding sequence is TGTGCCAGCAGCTTGGGACAGAATAACTATGGCTACACCTTC. Translated: CASSLGQNNYGYTF.

J is TRBJ1-2 and V is TRBV7-9; possible D gene TRBD1, 6 bases. This CDR3 spans 15 amino acids. Trimming shortened V by 4 bases and J by 4 bases, and 16 bases separated the two germline ends. The germline V gene has CDR1 SEHNR and CDR2 FQNEAQ (reference sequence). The DNA for the CDR3 is TGTGCCAGCAGCTCCGGGACACCTGACGGCTATGGCTACACCTTC. Its translation is CASSSGTPDGYGYTF.

The chain combines TRBV10-3 with TRBJ1-2, with D maybe TRBD1 (6 bases). The CDR3 length is 14 residues. Germline assignment: CDR1 ENHRY and CDR2 SYGVKD. The V gene lost 10 bases and the J gene lost 0 bases, with 15 bases spanning the gap. The chain's CDR3 is CATEPGQTNYGYTF. CDR3 nucleotides: TGTGCCACAGAACCGGGACAAACTAACTATGGCTACACCTTC.

V gene TRBV2 combines with J gene TRBJ2-5; TRBD1 agrees at 7 bases. The CDR3 has 13 amino acids. The V gene's germline CDR1 is SNHLY and CDR2 FYNNEI. With V trimmed by 8 bases and J by 1 base, 4 bases remained unmatched. The chain's CDR3 is CASLQGTQETQYF. The CDR3 nucleotides are TGTGCCAGCTTACAGGGGACCCAAGAGACCCAGTACTTC.